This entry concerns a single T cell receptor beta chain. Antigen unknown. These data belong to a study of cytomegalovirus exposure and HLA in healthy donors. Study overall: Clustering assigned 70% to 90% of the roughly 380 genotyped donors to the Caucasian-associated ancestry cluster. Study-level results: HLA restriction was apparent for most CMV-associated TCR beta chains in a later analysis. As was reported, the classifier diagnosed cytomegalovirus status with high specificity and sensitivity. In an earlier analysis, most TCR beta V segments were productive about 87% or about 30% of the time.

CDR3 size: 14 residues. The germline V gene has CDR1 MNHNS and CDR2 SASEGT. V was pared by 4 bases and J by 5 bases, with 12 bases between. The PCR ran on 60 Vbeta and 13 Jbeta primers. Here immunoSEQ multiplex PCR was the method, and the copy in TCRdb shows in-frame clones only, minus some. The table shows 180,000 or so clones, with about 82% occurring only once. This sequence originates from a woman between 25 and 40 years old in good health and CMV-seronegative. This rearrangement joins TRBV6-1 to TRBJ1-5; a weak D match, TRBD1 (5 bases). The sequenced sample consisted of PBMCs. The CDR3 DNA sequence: TGTGCCAGCAGTGCCGGTCCAGGGTATCAGCCCCAGCATTTT. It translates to CASSAGPGYQPQHF.